This T cell receptor beta chain was sequenced during a study of T-cell reconstitution after alpha-beta-depleted transplantation in children. Trimming left V 2 bases short and J 2 bases short, with 10 bases between. The length of the CDR3 is 14 residues. A TCRbeta library incorporating unique molecular identifiers was prepared. One entry per CDR3 protein results from TCRdb running MiXCR on the PCR reads. The sample carries 60,000 to 80,000 distinct CDR3 sequences, roughly 6.6% recorded once. This receptor was taken from a human donor who donated a stem cell graft to a child with acute lymphoblastic leukemia. J is TRBJ2-7 and V is TRBV12-3 or TRBV12-4; the D gene is possibly TRBD1 (6 bases). The input for sequencing was PBMCs from the stem cell graft donor, taken from the stem cell graft. The CDR3 bases are TGTGCCAGCAGTTTACAGGGGCTACCCTACGAGCAGTACTTC. It encodes CASSLQGLPYEQYF.